This T cell receptor (beta chain) is from a study of T cell changes during pregnancy in multiple sclerosis. This clone appeared a single time. Clones were sequenced by immunoSEQ multiplex PCR, and TCRdb holds only the in-frame ones, with some missing. The repertoire includes some 80,000 clones, approximately 94% of them detected once, and approximately 2.4% sits in the top ten. In germline, CDR1 is SGHRS, CDR2 YFSETQ. The CDR3 has 15 amino acids. The V end was cut by 0 bases, the J end by 2 bases, with 8 bases between. This clonotype originated in a female donor with multiple sclerosis, enrolled in a pregnancy study. The input for sequencing was peripheral blood, taken in the third trimester of pregnancy. This chain connects TRBV5-1 to TRBJ2-2; D is unclear. The CDR3: CASSLVETNTGELFF. CDR3 DNA sequence: TGCGCCAGCAGCTTGGTAGAGACTAACACCGGGGAGCTGTTTTTT. The full variable domain, in which reference TRBV5-1 and TRBJ2-2 provide the parts outside the CDR3, is KAGVTQTPRYLIKTRGQQVTLSCSPISGHRSVSWYQQTPGQGLQFLFEYFSETQRNKGNFPGRFSGRQFSNSRSEMNVSTLELGDSALYLCASSLVETNTGELFFGEGSRLTVL.